This T cell receptor (beta chain) is from a study of cytomegalovirus exposure and HLA in healthy donors. Remarks on this clone: Antigen specificity is unknown.

This CDR3 has 15 residues. V lost 2 bases and J 4 bases, leaving 15 bases between the germline ends. CDR1 is MDHEN, CDR2 SYDVKM, per germline. Findings and limits, study-wide: The authors judged a highly shared variant cluster likely a sequencing artifact. Later work associated roughly 17,000 TCR beta sequences with HLA alleles at 0.05 false discovery rate. Most of the TCR beta V segments (in an earlier analysis) were productive either about 87% or about 30% of the time. The dataset shows that most TCR sequences were rare, while some public TCRs occurred in many donors.

The study ran its PCR with 60 Vbeta and 13 Jbeta primers. Some clones are missing from TCRdb's copy, which holds only in-frame ones; the method was immunoSEQ multiplex PCR. There are 150,000 or so clones in the sample; approximately 80% occur only once, and about 5.6% lies in the top ten. The V gene is TRBV28, the J gene TRBJ2-7; no clear D. The TCR comes from a man aged 25 to 45 in good health and CMV-seropositive. The specimen was PBMCs. CDR3 in DNA: TGTGCCAGCAGTTTAGAGAAGTACCTCCCTTACGAGCAGTACTTC. Amino acids: CASSLEKYLPYEQYF.